This entry features one T cell receptor beta chain sequence. This CDR3 comprises 15 residues. Germline V gene sequence: CDR1 MDHEN, CDR2 SYDVKM. V trimming: 6 bases; J trimming: 12 bases; junction bases outside the gene matches: 11. The entry originates in a study of blood T cell repertoires in COVID-19. Study background: Nucleic acid was either cDNA or gDNA, and it came from T cells, B-cell-depleted T cells, or PBMCs.

As originally analysed: Reference gene primer amplification yielded estimated nucleated cell counts. Repertoires were generated with immunoSEQ multiplex PCR, while TCRdb's copy carries only in-frame clones and drops some. V and J calls and clone size are as listed in that table; D and trimming were resolved from the DNA. The table shows around 88,000 clones, with more than 85% occurring only once. This sequence was found in a man aged 55-75 years with acute or convalescent COVID-19. The chain joins TRBV28 to TRBJ2-1; 13 bases line up with TRBD2. What was sequenced was peripheral blood. The CDR3: CASSLGLAGEQWQFF. As DNA, the CDR3 is TGTGCCAGCAGCCTCGGACTAGCGGGAGAACAGTGGCAGTTCTTC.